The rows below give T cell receptor beta chains drawn from one sample of a study of blood T cells in healthy people across ages. MiXCR, applied by TCRdb to the 5' RACE reads, yields one record per CDR3 protein. The sample has almost 1 million distinct CDR3 sequences, approximately 50% seen once; the top ten hold 20% to 25%. Sequenced material: blood. The source is a woman aged 60-75 years in good health. Each CDR3 is given with its conserved first and last residue. D genes are given only for firm matches. Not every row has a clone size; where given, it reads once, few, many or a size class.

D,V,size,J,CDR3,DNA
TRBD1,TRBV20-1,.,TRBJ2-1,CSAIRTGVYNEQFF,TGCAGTGCTATCCGGACAGGGGTCTACAATGAGCAGTTCTTC
.,TRBV5-6,once,TRBJ2-7,CASSLVFSGLSYEQYF,TGTGCCAGCAGCTTGGTCTTCAGCGGGCTCTCCTACGAGCAGTACTTC
.,TRBV11-1,.,TRBJ2-4,CASSLGLGQTNPAGQRNIQYF,TGTGCCAGCAGCTTAGGCCTTGGCCAGACGAACCCGGCGGGACAGCGAAACATTCAGTACTTC
TRBD2,TRBV7-2,.,TRBJ2-3,CASSLARLAGADTQYF,TGTGCCAGCAGCTTAGCGCGGCTAGCGGGGGCAGATACGCAGTATTTT
.,TRBV25-1,few,TRBJ2-7,CASSRTLGRGEQYF,TGTGCCAGCTCCCGAACTCTAGGGCGCGGCGAGCAGTACTTC
TRBD2,TRBV29-1,once,TRBJ2-1,CSVIYGTSGRARLEQFF,TGCAGCGTTATCTACGGGACTAGCGGGAGGGCCCGTCTTGAGCAGTTCTTC
TRBD2,TRBV20-1,few,TRBJ2-1,CSARGGTSGNNEQFF,TGCAGTGCTAGAGGAGGGACTAGCGGAAACAATGAGCAGTTCTTC
.,TRBV21-1,few,TRBJ1-5,CASSKGGDTGGDQPQHF,TGTGCCAGCAGCAAAGGTGGGGATACAGGGGGCGATCAGCCCCAGCATTTT
.,TRBV20-1,.,TRBJ2-5,CSAKLIHREPVAETQYF,TGCAGTGCTAAACTAATACACAGGGAGCCGGTAGCAGAGACCCAGTACTTC
.,TRBV5-5,.,TRBJ2-6,CASSDSGTNVLTF,TGTGCCAGCAGCGACTCTGGGACCAACGTCCTGACTTTC
TRBD1,TRBV6-2/TRBV6-3,.,TRBJ2-1,CASSGHGTATSNEQFF,TGTGCCAGCAGTGGACACGGGACAGCAACCTCCAATGAGCAGTTCTTC
TRBD2,TRBV20-1,.,TRBJ2-7,CSARDQQGLAGKYEQYF,TGCAGTGCTAGAGACCAGCAGGGACTAGCGGGAAAATACGAGCAGTACTTC
.,TRBV20-1,.,TRBJ1-1,CSAGRQNTEAFF,TGCAGTGCCGGTAGACAGAACACTGAAGCTTTCTTT
.,TRBV7-2,few,TRBJ2-1,CASSSATGYDEQFF,TGTGCCAGCAGCTCGGCCACTGGATACGATGAGCAGTTCTTC
.,TRBV29-1,.,TRBJ2-7,CSVIGLIMGEQYF,TGCAGCGTAATAGGACTAATAATGGGCGAGCAGTACTTC
.,TRBV6-1,once,TRBJ2-3,CASSEGDLTTDTQYF,TGTGCCAGCAGTGAGGGGGACCTAACCACAGATACGCAGTATTTT
.,TRBV7-7,.,TRBJ2-3,CASSRLPQADTQYF,TGTGCCAGCAGCCGGCTGCCCCAAGCAGATACGCAGTATTTT
.,TRBV29-1,.,TRBJ1-2,CSVGADYGYTF,TGCAGCGTTGGGGCAGACTATGGCTACACCTTC
TRBD2,TRBV27,.,TRBJ2-7,CASSNSGRGPEQYF,TGTGCCAGCAGTAATAGCGGGAGAGGTCCCGAGCAGTACTTC
.,TRBV28,.,TRBJ2-6,CASSLQLAGANVLTF,TGTGCCAGCAGTTTACAACTCGCTGGGGCCAACGTCCTGACTTTC
TRBD1,TRBV3-1,.,TRBJ2-6,CASRRQGDSGANVLTF,TGTGCCAGCCGCAGGCAGGGGGACTCTGGGGCCAACGTCCTGACTTTC
.,TRBV3-1,.,TRBJ2-1,CASNHRDGRKQFF,TGTGCCAGCAACCATCGGGACGGGAGAAAGCAGTTCTTC